The 32 T cell receptor beta chains below come from one sample, sequenced in a study of cytomegalovirus exposure and HLA in healthy donors. PCR involved 60 Vbeta and 13 Jbeta primers. Sequenced by immunoSEQ multiplex PCR; TCRdb stores in-frame clones only, minus some. The table lists about 120,000 clones, about 74% of them singletons, with about 2.6% in the top ten. Sequences were obtained from PBMCs. The receptors derive from a woman aged 40-49 years in good health and CMV-seropositive.

The V and J genes are TRBV18 and TRBJ2-2; TRBD1 agrees at 8 bases. This CDR3 contains 18 residues. The junction had 13 bases not matched to a gene; V was cut back by 2 bases and J by 5 bases. From germline, CDR1 is KGHSH and CDR2 LQKENI. CDR3 DNA sequence: TGTGCCAGCTCACCATCTTATAGGACAGGGAGTCGGACCGGGGAGCTGTTTTTT. Translated, it gives CASSPSYRTGSRTGELFF. Using reference TRBV18 and TRBJ2-2 for the parts outside the CDR3, the full variable domain is NAGVMQNPRHLVRRRGQEARLRCSPMKGHSHVYWYRQLPEEGLKFMVYLQKENIIDESGMPKERFSAEFPKEGPSILRIQQVVRGDSAAYFCASSPSYRTGSRTGELFFGEGSRLTVL.

V gene TRBV7-9 combines with J gene TRBJ1-4, with D unresolved. The length of the CDR3 is 15 residues. Germline V gene data show CDR1 as SEHNR and CDR2 as FQNEAQ (reference sequence). V was clipped by 1 base and J by 6 bases, with 12 bases between them. The CDR3 DNA reads as TGTGCCAGCAGCTTAGATCGGGGTCTAGATGAAAAACTGTTTTTT. Translation: CASSLDRGLDEKLFF.

The chain joins TRBV5-1 to TRBJ2-7, with 11 bases fitting TRBD1. The CDR3 spans 16 residues. The V segment lost 5 bases and the J segment 4 bases; nucleotides outside the gene matches: 11. Germline V gene lookup returns CDR1 SGHRS and CDR2 YFSETQ. CDR3 in DNA: TGCGCCAGCAGTCATCAGGTAGGACAGGGGGCATACGAGCAGTACTTC. Its protein product is CASSHQVGQGAYEQYF.

The J gene is TRBJ1-5, the V gene TRBV27, with TRBD1 matching 9 bases. This CDR3 comprises 14 residues. Germline trimming cut 6 bases from V and 3 bases from J; bases unmatched to any gene: 3. The V gene's germline CDR1 is MNHEY and CDR2 SMNVEV (reference sequence). CDR3 DNA: TGTGCCAGCAGCCGGACAGGGGACAATCAGCCCCAGCATTTT. It yields the protein CASSRTGDNQPQHF.

The rearrangement joins TRBV12-5 to TRBJ1-2, with D perhaps matching TRBD1 (5 bases). The germline V gene encodes CDR1 LGHNT and CDR2 FRNRAP. The CDR3 is 11 residues long. CDR3 coding DNA: TGTCCGACAGACAAAACCTATGGCTACACCTTC. Translation: CPTDKTYGYTF.

This chain uses TRBV5-1 with TRBJ2-3; D possibly corresponds to TRBD1 (6 bases). The length of the CDR3 is 15 residues. CDR1 and CDR2 from the germline V gene are SGHRS and YFSETQ. V was cut by 7 bases and J by 0 bases, with 15 bases left in between. CDR3 DNA: TGCGCCAGCGGAGCAGGGGTAGCTAGCACAGATACGCAGTATTTT. Translation: CASGAGVASTDTQYF.

This chain joins TRBV7-9 and TRBJ2-2; TRBD2 aligns across 8 bases. CDR3 length equals 14 residues. CDR1 SEHNR and CDR2 FQNEAQ come from the germline V gene (reference sequence). The CDR3 here is CAGAAGVFTGELFF. DNA for the CDR3: TGTGCGGGGGCAGCGGGAGTATTCACCGGGGAGCTGTTTTTT.

This chain connects TRBV19 to TRBJ1-5, with 8 bases aligning to TRBD1. The junction had 5 bases not matched to a gene; V was cut back by 5 bases and J by 5 bases. Germline values: CDR1 LNHDA, CDR2 SQIVND (reference sequence). The CDR3 extends over 14 amino acids. The CDR3, as DNA: TGTGCCAGTAGTCGAGGACAGGGTGATCAGCCCCAGCATTTT. This encodes CASSRGQGDQPQHF.

This sequence joins TRBV15 and TRBJ2-5; possibly TRBD2 for D (6 bases). The V gene's germline CDR1 is LNHNV and CDR2 YYDKDF (reference sequence). Trimming left V 3 bases short and J 1 base short, with 12 bases between. This CDR3 comprises 15 residues. CDR3 nucleotide sequence: TGTGCCACCAGCAGGGCCTACGGGGGCCAAGAGACCCAGTACTTC. It translates to CATSRAYGGQETQYF. Together with reference TRBV15 and TRBJ2-5, the CDR3 gives the full variable domain: DAMVIQNPRYQVTQFGKPVTLSCSQTLNHNVMYWYQQKSSQAPKLLFHYYDKDFNNEADTPDNFQSRRPNTSFCFLDIRSPGLGDTAMYLCATSRAYGGQETQYFGPGTRLLVL.

The chain uses TRBV19 and TRBJ1-3; 11 positions agree with TRBD1. J gave up 4 bases and V 4 bases, and 6 bases lay outside the gene matches. The CDR3 is 16 amino acids. CDR1 is LNHDA, CDR2 SQIVND, per germline (reference sequence). The DNA of the CDR3 is TGTGCCAGTAGTACCTTTCGGACAGGGGGCGGAAACACCATATATTTT. It translates to CASSTFRTGGGNTIYF. Supplemented by reference TRBV19 and TRBJ1-3, the full variable domain reads DGGITQSPKYLFRKEGQNVTLSCEQNLNHDAMYWYRQDPGQGLRLIYYSQIVNDFQKGDIAEGYSVSREKKESFPLTVTSAQKNPTAFYLCASSTFRTGGGNTIYFGEGSWLTVV.

The table lists this clone with a count of one. This sequence joins TRBV27 and TRBJ1-1, with 7 nucleotides matching TRBD1. V was pared by 5 bases and J by 9 bases, with 6 bases of the junction left unmatched. The CDR3 is 12 amino acids. In germline, CDR1 is MNHEY, CDR2 SMNVEV (reference sequence). CDR3 protein: CASSVNRGKAFF. Written as DNA, the CDR3 is TGTGCCAGCAGTGTTAACAGGGGTAAAGCTTTCTTT.

With regard to this clone: A junction end diverges from the germline sequence, so it may reflect a read error. The rearrangement joins TRBV2 to TRBJ1-2, with D maybe TRBD1 (6 bases). The CDR3 sequence is 13 residues long. The germline CDR1 and CDR2 sequences are SNHLY and FYNNEI. The CDR3 here is CASREGGASGYTF. CDR3 nucleotide sequence: TGTGCCAGCAGAGAAGGGGGAGCAAGTGGCTACACCTTC.

The V gene is TRBV29-1, the J gene TRBJ2-7; 7 bases line up with TRBD2. The V segment lost 4 bases and the J segment 4 bases; nucleotides outside the gene matches: 4. Germline loops: CDR1 SQVTM, CDR2 ANQGSEA. The CDR3 is 12 residues long. For the CDR3, the DNA is TGCAGCGTTGTGGCGGGAGCGTACGAGCAGTACTTC. Protein: CSVVAGAYEQYF.

This sequence joins TRBV7-9 and TRBJ1-1; D may be TRBD1 (5 bases). The CDR3 contains 16 residues. Germline V CDR1 and CDR2: SEHNR, FQNEAQ (reference sequence). The V end lost 2 bases, the J end lost 5 bases, and 18 bases lay between the germline ends. The CDR3 nucleotides are TGTGCCAGCAGCTTAATGCTTGCCGGGGGAGGTACTGAAGCTTTCTTT. This gives the protein CASSLMLAGGGTEAFF.

The chain carries TRBV15 and TRBJ2-3; the D gene is possibly TRBD2 (6 bases). Trimming took 3 bases from V and 1 from J, leaving 11 bases between them. The CDR3 runs 15 residues. The germline V gene encodes CDR1 LNHNV and CDR2 YYDKDF (reference sequence). CDR3 DNA sequence: TGTGCCACCAGCAGCCCCGGGGGAGGCACAGATACGCAGTATTTT. Amino acid sequence: CATSSPGGGTDTQYF.

The V and J genes are TRBV11-2 and TRBJ2-3; 10 positions agree with TRBD2. Unmatched junction bases numbered 4, after V lost 5 bases and J lost 2 bases. CDR1 and CDR2 from the germline V gene are SGHAT and FQNNGV. This CDR3 has 15 residues. CDR3 DNA: TGTGCCAGCAGCCCCCTAGCGGGAGCCACAGATACGCAGTATTTT. This sequence encodes CASSPLAGATDTQYF. The full variable domain, in which reference TRBV11-2 and TRBJ2-3 provide the parts outside the CDR3, is EAGVAQSPRYKIIEKRQSVAFWCNPISGHATLYWYQQILGQGPKLLIQFQNNGVVDDSQLPKDRFSAERLKGVDSTLKIQPAKLEDSAVYLCASSPLAGATDTQYFGPGTRLTVL.

The chain employs TRBV7-9 and TRBJ2-6, with D perhaps TRBD1 (6 bases). Germline V CDR1 and CDR2: SEHNR, FQNEAQ (reference sequence). The V end was cut by 4 bases, the J end by 2 bases, with 15 bases between. The CDR3 has 17 residues. The CDR3 is CASSSTGGAPGANVLTF. The CDR3 DNA sequence: TGTGCCAGCAGCTCCACTGGGGGCGCTCCTGGGGCCAACGTCCTGACTTTC.

This chain joins TRBV5-1 and TRBJ1-2; 12 bases align to TRBD1. Germline CDR1 and CDR2: SGHRS and YFSETQ. V lost 0 bases and J lost 8; bases outside the gene matches: 5. The CDR3 extends over 15 amino acids. The CDR3 loop reads CASSLGGTGGGGYTF. DNA of the CDR3: TGCGCCAGCAGCTTGGGGGGGACAGGGGGCGGCGGCTACACCTTC.

The table lists this clone with a few counts. The chain carries TRBV19 and TRBJ2-1, with a tentative D call TRBD2 (6 bases). CDR1 is LNHDA and CDR2 is SQIVND in the germline V gene (reference sequence). V lost 5 bases and J 5 bases, leaving 16 bases between the germline ends. The length of the CDR3 is 15 residues. The CDR3 is CASSPRAGGNNEQFF. CDR3 nucleotide sequence: TGTGCCAGTAGTCCCCGCGCTGGGGGGAACAATGAGCAGTTCTTC.

The chain uses TRBV4-3 and TRBJ2-1, with TRBD2 as a possible D gene (7 bases). Trimming cost V 0 bases and J 4 bases, with 13 bases left between them. The CDR3 covers 16 residues. Germline V lookup: CDR1 LGHNA, CDR2 YSLEER. Written as DNA, the CDR3 is TGCGCCAGCAGCCAAGATCGAGGGGGGGATTACAATGAGCAGTTCTTC. The encoded protein is CASSQDRGGDYNEQFF.

The chain is built from TRBV4-3 and TRBJ1-2; a weak D match, TRBD1 (6 bases). CDR3 length: 15 residues. Looked up from germline, CDR1 is LGHNA and CDR2 is YSLEER. V was clipped by 4 bases and J by 5 bases, with 17 bases between them. The CDR3 spells CASSPRTVDSYGYTF. The CDR3 DNA reads TGCGCCAGCAGCCCAAGGACAGTCGACAGTTATGGCTACACCTTC.

This chain links TRBV12-2 with TRBJ2-2; the D call in the table, TRBD2, was not verified against the DNA. TRBV12-2 is listed as a pseudogene. This CDR3 has 11 residues. For the CDR3, the DNA is TGTGCAAGTCGACGCGCCGGGGAGCTGTTTTTT. Translation gives CASRRAGELFF.

This clone appeared a single time. The V call is TRBV19, the J call TRBJ2-3, with D tentatively TRBD2 (5 bases). Germline CDR1 LNHDA, CDR2 SQIVND (reference sequence). The CDR3 totals 16 residues. Trimming cost V 7 bases and J 2 bases, with 19 bases left between them. The CDR3 DNA follows: TGTGCCAGTACCAACCGGGCTAGCTTTTCCACAGATACGCAGTATTTT. Translating gives CASTNRASFSTDTQYF.

This clone was picked up one time. The chain joins TRBV9 to TRBJ2-1, with 9 bases aligning to TRBD1. This CDR3 contains 14 residues. Looked up from germline, CDR1 is SGDLS and CDR2 is YYNGEE. V lost 5 bases and J lost 10; bases outside the gene matches: 10. The CDR3 here is CASRSPGQGSEQFF. In nucleotides, the CDR3 is TGTGCCAGCAGGTCCCCGGGACAGGGAAGCGAGCAGTTCTTC.

The chain is built from TRBV4-2 and TRBJ2-6; maybe TRBD2 (5 bases). With 0 bases removed from V and 2 bases from J, the gap between germline ends came to 11 bases. CDR1 and CDR2 (germline): LGHNA, YNFKEQ. The CDR3 is 17 amino acids. The chain's CDR3 is CASSQDSQEAGANVLTF. For the CDR3, the DNA is TGTGCCAGCAGCCAAGATAGTCAGGAGGCTGGGGCCAACGTCCTGACTTTC.

The chain uses TRBV7-9 and TRBJ2-1; D perhaps matches TRBD2 (5 bases). There are 13 residues in the CDR3. From germline, CDR1 is SEHNR and CDR2 FQNEAQ (reference sequence). V lost 1 base and J lost 6, with 7 bases in between. CDR3 residues: CASSLETINEQFF. CDR3 in DNA: TGTGCCAGCAGCTTAGAGACTATCAATGAGCAGTTCTTC.

CDR3 amino acids: CATSRDRSGLPYGYTF. CDR3 bases: TGTGCCACCAGCAGAGATCGTTCGGGTCTGCCGTATGGCTACACCTTC. The gene calls are TRBV15 and TRBJ1-2; no clear D. Germline CDR1 and CDR2: LNHNV and YYDKDF (reference sequence). CDR3 length equals 16 residues. The V end was cut by 0 bases, the J end by 5 bases, with 16 bases between.

The chain recombines TRBV7-9 with TRBJ2-1; 9 bases agree with TRBD2. This CDR3 region has 14 residues. Trimming took 7 bases from V and 8 from J; bases not matched to a gene: 9. Germline loops: CDR1 SEHNR, CDR2 FQNEAQ (reference sequence). This CDR3 is CASKFRTSVDEQFF. CDR3 DNA sequence: TGTGCCAGCAAGTTCAGGACTAGCGTCGATGAGCAGTTCTTC.

This sequence joins TRBV29-1 and TRBJ1-6; D gene unclear. CDR1 and CDR2 (germline): SQVTM, ANQGSEA. The CDR3 sequence is 12 residues long. Trimming took off 4 bases at V and 5 bases at J, with 6 bases between the two ends. The CDR3 region is CSVGENNSPLHF. CDR3 DNA sequence: TGCAGCGTTGGGGAGAATAATTCACCCCTCCACTTT.

This clone was seen a handful of times. The genes are TRBV6-1 and TRBJ1-4, with TRBD1 as a possible D gene (5 bases). This CDR3 contains 16 residues. V dropped 1 base and J dropped 0 bases, with 9 bases sitting between them. CDR1 MNHNS and CDR2 SASEGT come from the germline V gene. CDR3 loop: CASSEDVRATNEKLFF. CDR3 nucleotides: TGTGCCAGCAGTGAAGATGTCAGGGCAACTAATGAAAAACTGTTTTTT.

The DNA of the CDR3 is TGTGCCAGCAGCCTATGGGACAGGGAAGAGACCCAGTACTTC. This translates into CASSLWDREETQYF. The gene calls are TRBV5-4 and TRBJ2-5; TRBD1 matches 9 bases. The CDR3 consists of 14 residues. Germline CDR1 and CDR2: SGHNT and YYREEE (reference sequence). Germline trimming cut 4 bases from V and 3 bases from J; bases unmatched to any gene: 4.

This chain connects TRBV19 to TRBJ1-6, with 10 nucleotides matching TRBD1. Trimming cost V 7 bases and J 10 bases; bases outside gene matches: 10. CDR1 is LNHDA and CDR2 is SQIVND in the germline V gene (reference sequence). The CDR3 covers 15 residues. CDR3 sequence: CASTTRGTGVSPLHF. As DNA, the CDR3 is TGTGCCAGTACCACAAGGGGGACAGGGGTGTCACCCCTCCACTTT. The complete variable domain, with remaining parts taken from reference TRBV19 and TRBJ1-6, reads DGGITQSPKYLFRKEGQNVTLSCEQNLNHDAMYWYRQDPGQGLRLIYYSQIVNDFQKGDIAEGYSVSREKKESFPLTVTSAQKNPTAFYLCASTTRGTGVSPLHFGNGTRLTVT.